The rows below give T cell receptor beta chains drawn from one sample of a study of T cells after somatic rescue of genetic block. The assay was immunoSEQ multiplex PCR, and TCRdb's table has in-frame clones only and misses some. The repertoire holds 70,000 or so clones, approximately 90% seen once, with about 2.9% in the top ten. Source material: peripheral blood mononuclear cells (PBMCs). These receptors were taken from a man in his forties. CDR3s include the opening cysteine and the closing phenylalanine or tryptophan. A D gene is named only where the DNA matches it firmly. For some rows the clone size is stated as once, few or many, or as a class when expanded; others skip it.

cdr3_nt: TGTGCCAGCAGCTTCAGTACCGGGACCCACAATGAGCAGTTCTTC
cdr3_aa: CASSFSTGTHNEQFF
d_call: NA
v_call: TRBV9
clone_size: NA
j_call: TRBJ2-1

cdr3_nt: TGTGCCAGCAGCTTCCACAGCGCAACTAATGAAAAACTGTTTTTT
cdr3_aa: CASSFHSATNEKLFF
d_call: NA
v_call: TRBV7-2
clone_size: NA
j_call: TRBJ1-4

cdr3_nt: TGTGCCAGTAGTGTCTTGAATCCGGGACAGGGCCACGAGCAGTACTTC
cdr3_aa: CASSVLNPGQGHEQYF
d_call: TRBD1
v_call: TRBV19
clone_size: NA
j_call: TRBJ2-7

cdr3_nt: TGTGCCAGCAGTTTAGCCTCGACAGGGGTCCAGCCCCAGCATTTT
cdr3_aa: CASSLASTGVQPQHF
d_call: TRBD1
v_call: TRBV28
clone_size: NA
j_call: TRBJ1-5

cdr3_nt: TGTGCCAGCAGCTTACCCGGCAGGGCCTACGAGCAGTACTTC
cdr3_aa: CASSLPGRAYEQYF
d_call: NA
v_call: TRBV13
clone_size: NA
j_call: TRBJ2-7

cdr3_nt: TGTGCCAGCAGCGGAAGCGGGGGGGCCAATGAGCAGTTCTTC
cdr3_aa: CASSGSGGANEQFF
d_call: TRBD2
v_call: TRBV7-6
clone_size: NA
j_call: TRBJ2-1

cdr3_nt: TGCGCCAGCAGCCAAGATCGGGCATCCCATCAGCCCCAGCATTTT
cdr3_aa: CASSQDRASHQPQHF
d_call: NA
v_call: TRBV4-3
clone_size: NA
j_call: TRBJ1-5

cdr3_nt: TGTGCCAGCAGCCAGGGGGCGCGGACAGATACGCAGTATTTT
cdr3_aa: CASSQGARTDTQYF
d_call: TRBD1
v_call: TRBV2
clone_size: NA
j_call: TRBJ2-3

cdr3_nt: TGCGCCAGCAGCCAAGACCCGGGCATGTACAATGAGCAGTTCTTC
cdr3_aa: CASSQDPGMYNEQFF
d_call: NA
v_call: TRBV4-1
clone_size: NA
j_call: TRBJ2-1

cdr3_nt: TGTGCCAGCAGCTTGGACAGGGGGCGGCACAATGAGCAGTTCTTC
cdr3_aa: CASSLDRGRHNEQFF
d_call: TRBD1
v_call: TRBV5-4
clone_size: NA
j_call: TRBJ2-1

cdr3_nt: TGCGCCAGCAGCTTGGGGGCCAACTACGAGCAGTACTTC
cdr3_aa: CASSLGANYEQYF
d_call: NA
v_call: TRBV5-1
clone_size: NA
j_call: TRBJ2-7

cdr3_nt: TGTGCCAGCAGTGAAACGGGGATACAAGAGACCCAGTACTTC
cdr3_aa: CASSETGIQETQYF
d_call: NA
v_call: TRBV6-1
clone_size: NA
j_call: TRBJ2-5

cdr3_nt: TGTGCCAGCAGCCTAGCGGGGGGGAGCACTGAAGCTTTCTTT
cdr3_aa: CASSLAGGSTEAFF
d_call: NA
v_call: TRBV4-2
clone_size: NA
j_call: TRBJ1-1

cdr3_nt: TGTGCCAGCAGCTCCATGGGAGGGGACTATGGCTACACCTTC
cdr3_aa: CASSSMGGDYGYTF
d_call: NA
v_call: TRBV2
clone_size: NA
j_call: TRBJ1-2

cdr3_nt: TGTGCCAGCTCACTGATTGCCCGCGACAGAGACTATGGCTACACCTTC
cdr3_aa: CASSLIARDRDYGYTF
d_call: NA
v_call: TRBV18
clone_size: NA
j_call: TRBJ1-2

cdr3_nt: TGTGCCAGCAGGACAGGAAGAGGTCCCCAGCATTTT
cdr3_aa: CASRTGRGPQHF
d_call: NA
v_call: TRBV25-1
clone_size: once
j_call: TRBJ1-5

cdr3_nt: TGCAGCGTTGGATCGGGGGGAGTCACAGATACGCAGTATTTT
cdr3_aa: CSVGSGGVTDTQYF
d_call: TRBD2
v_call: TRBV29-1
clone_size: few
j_call: TRBJ2-3

cdr3_nt: TGTGCCAGCTGGACTTGGACCGGGGAGCTGTTTTTT
cdr3_aa: CASWTWTGELFF
d_call: NA
v_call: TRBV27
clone_size: NA
j_call: TRBJ2-2

cdr3_nt: TGTGCCAGTAGTAAAACAGGCAATCAGCCCCAGCATTTT
cdr3_aa: CASSKTGNQPQHF
d_call: NA
v_call: TRBV19
clone_size: NA
j_call: TRBJ1-5

cdr3_nt: TGTGCCAGCAGGCCACCGGGACAGGGGCCCTACGAGCAGTACTTC
cdr3_aa: CASRPPGQGPYEQYF
d_call: TRBD1
v_call: TRBV7-2
clone_size: NA
j_call: TRBJ2-7

cdr3_nt: TGTGCCTGGAGTGTACTGGGGTTTAACTATGGCTACACCTTC
cdr3_aa: CAWSVLGFNYGYTF
d_call: NA
v_call: TRBV30
clone_size: NA
j_call: TRBJ1-2

cdr3_nt: TGTGCCAGCAGCGTAGGAGGGGTCGACAATCAGCCCCAGCATTTT
cdr3_aa: CASSVGGVDNQPQHF
d_call: NA
v_call: TRBV9
clone_size: once
j_call: TRBJ1-5

cdr3_nt: TGTGCCTGGACTCCCGATGTGAACTATGGCTACACCTTC
cdr3_aa: CAWTPDVNYGYTF
d_call: NA
v_call: TRBV30
clone_size: NA
j_call: TRBJ1-2

cdr3_nt: TGTGCCAGCAGCTTAGCGGGGGGAGGCTACACCTTC
cdr3_aa: CASSLAGGGYTF
d_call: NA
v_call: TRBV7-9
clone_size: NA
j_call: TRBJ1-2

cdr3_nt: TGCGCCAGCAGCCATAGACAGGAAGGGACTTACGAGCAGTACTTC
cdr3_aa: CASSHRQEGTYEQYF
d_call: NA
v_call: TRBV4-3
clone_size: NA
j_call: TRBJ2-7

cdr3_nt: TGTGCCAGCTCACTCCGTTCCAGCGGGGAGCTGTTTTTT
cdr3_aa: CASSLRSSGELFF
d_call: NA
v_call: TRBV18
clone_size: NA
j_call: TRBJ2-2

cdr3_nt: TGTGCCAGCAGCCGGGGGGGATCAGTTGAAAAACTGTTTTTT
cdr3_aa: CASSRGGSVEKLFF
d_call: NA
v_call: TRBV9
clone_size: once
j_call: TRBJ1-4

cdr3_nt: TGTGCCAGTAGTATAGGCCGAGGACGGGTCGCAGATACGCAGTATTTT
cdr3_aa: CASSIGRGRVADTQYF
d_call: NA
v_call: TRBV19
clone_size: NA
j_call: TRBJ2-3

cdr3_nt: TGTGCCAGCAGTGGGGTTGCGGGACAGCTCTGGGAGCAGTACTTC
cdr3_aa: CASSGVAGQLWEQYF
d_call: NA
v_call: TRBV19
clone_size: NA
j_call: TRBJ2-7

cdr3_nt: TGTGCCAGCAGCCAAAGGGCTAGCGGGAACACCGGGGAGCTGTTTTTT
cdr3_aa: CASSQRASGNTGELFF
d_call: TRBD2
v_call: TRBV7-9
clone_size: NA
j_call: TRBJ2-2

cdr3_nt: TGTGCCAGCAGCTTAGGCCTAGCGGGCAATGAGCAGTTCTTC
cdr3_aa: CASSLGLAGNEQFF
d_call: TRBD2
v_call: TRBV13
clone_size: once
j_call: TRBJ2-1

cdr3_nt: TGTGCCAGCAGCTCGTGGGATCGAGTCGGTCGCGAGCAGTACTTC
cdr3_aa: CASSSWDRVGREQYF
d_call: NA
v_call: TRBV7-9
clone_size: once
j_call: TRBJ2-7

cdr3_nt: TGTGCCAGCAGCTTAGTAAAAGTTGGCGGTTCACCCCTCCACTTT
cdr3_aa: CASSLVKVGGSPLHF
d_call: NA
v_call: TRBV11-3
clone_size: once
j_call: TRBJ1-6

cdr3_nt: TGTGCCAGCAGCCCTGGGGACAGAACGAACACCGGGGAGCTGTTTTTT
cdr3_aa: CASSPGDRTNTGELFF
d_call: TRBD1
v_call: TRBV5-4
clone_size: NA
j_call: TRBJ2-2

cdr3_nt: TGCGCCAGCACCTCCCAGGAACAGGGGGGCTACGAGCAGTACTTC
cdr3_aa: CASTSQEQGGYEQYF
d_call: TRBD1
v_call: TRBV5-1
clone_size: NA
j_call: TRBJ2-7

cdr3_nt: TGTGCCAGCAGCTTACAAGGGTTCGGTAATTCACCCCTCCACTTT
cdr3_aa: CASSLQGFGNSPLHF
d_call: NA
v_call: TRBV7-2
clone_size: NA
j_call: TRBJ1-6

cdr3_nt: TGTGCCAGCAGCTTAGGCCCCAGGGATACGCAGTATTTT
cdr3_aa: CASSLGPRDTQYF
d_call: NA
v_call: TRBV7-2
clone_size: NA
j_call: TRBJ2-3

cdr3_nt: TGTGCCAGCAGCTTGGCGGTACCCGGGACTAGCGGAGTCACAGATACGCAGTATTTT
cdr3_aa: CASSLAVPGTSGVTDTQYF
d_call: TRBD2
v_call: TRBV28
clone_size: NA
j_call: TRBJ2-3

cdr3_nt: TGTGCCAGCAGTGTTGAAGGAAATGAAAAACTGTTTTTT
cdr3_aa: CASSVEGNEKLFF
d_call: NA
v_call: TRBV2
clone_size: NA
j_call: TRBJ1-4

cdr3_nt: TGCGCCAGCAGCTTCTCAGGGAAAACAGATACGCAGTATTTT
cdr3_aa: CASSFSGKTDTQYF
d_call: NA
v_call: TRBV5-1
clone_size: NA
j_call: TRBJ2-3

cdr3_nt: TGTGCCAGCAGTACCTTGGGGGTGGGGGATGAAAAACTGTTTTTT
cdr3_aa: CASSTLGVGDEKLFF
d_call: NA
v_call: TRBV28
clone_size: NA
j_call: TRBJ1-4

cdr3_nt: TGTGCCAGCAGCCGGACGGGGTACAATCAGCCCCAGCATTTT
cdr3_aa: CASSRTGYNQPQHF
d_call: NA
v_call: TRBV11-2
clone_size: NA
j_call: TRBJ1-5

cdr3_nt: TGTGCCAGCTCCCCGCCGGGCTTTATGAACACTGAAGCTTTCTTT
cdr3_aa: CASSPPGFMNTEAFF
d_call: NA
v_call: TRBV5-4
clone_size: NA
j_call: TRBJ1-1

cdr3_nt: TGCGCCAGCAGCTTCGGACAGGGGGCAGCCTACGAGCAGTACTTC
cdr3_aa: CASSFGQGAAYEQYF
d_call: TRBD1
v_call: TRBV5-1
clone_size: NA
j_call: TRBJ2-7

cdr3_nt: TGCGCCAGCAGCTTGGGCAGCTACAATGAGCAGTTCTTC
cdr3_aa: CASSLGSYNEQFF
d_call: NA
v_call: TRBV5-1
clone_size: NA
j_call: TRBJ2-1

cdr3_nt: TGTGCCAGCACCAGGACAGGGGGCTATGGCTACACCTTC
cdr3_aa: CASTRTGGYGYTF
d_call: TRBD1
v_call: TRBV6-6
clone_size: NA
j_call: TRBJ1-2

cdr3_nt: TGTGCCAGCAGTGGCCGGGACAGGGGTATGAACACTGAAGCTTTCTTT
cdr3_aa: CASSGRDRGMNTEAFF
d_call: TRBD1
v_call: TRBV6-1
clone_size: NA
j_call: TRBJ1-1

cdr3_nt: TGTGCCAGCATCCCCCTTGTAAACACTGAAGCTTTCTTT
cdr3_aa: CASIPLVNTEAFF
d_call: NA
v_call: TRBV6-1
clone_size: NA
j_call: TRBJ1-1

cdr3_nt: TGTGCCAGCAGCCCGACAGCGTTCTACGAGCAGTACTTC
cdr3_aa: CASSPTAFYEQYF
d_call: NA
v_call: TRBV11-2
clone_size: NA
j_call: TRBJ2-7

cdr3_nt: TGTGCCAGCAGTTACTCGTCCTCACCCCTCCACTTT
cdr3_aa: CASSYSSSPLHF
d_call: NA
v_call: TRBV6-5
clone_size: once
j_call: TRBJ1-6

cdr3_nt: TGTGCCAGCCAAATTAGCGGGAGCTCCTACGAGCAGTACTTC
cdr3_aa: CASQISGSSYEQYF
d_call: TRBD2
v_call: TRBV19
clone_size: NA
j_call: TRBJ2-7

cdr3_nt: TGCGCCAGCACCCCTAGCGCGAACACCGGGGAGCTGTTTTTT
cdr3_aa: CASTPSANTGELFF
d_call: NA
v_call: TRBV5-1
clone_size: NA
j_call: TRBJ2-2

cdr3_nt: TGCGCCAGCAGCCAAGACAGGGGGGTCTATGGCTACACCTTC
cdr3_aa: CASSQDRGVYGYTF
d_call: TRBD1
v_call: TRBV4-3
clone_size: few
j_call: TRBJ1-2

cdr3_nt: TGTGCCAGCAGCTTAGTTCTAACTAATGAAAAACTGTTTTTT
cdr3_aa: CASSLVLTNEKLFF
d_call: NA
v_call: TRBV11-3
clone_size: NA
j_call: TRBJ1-4

cdr3_nt: TGTGCCAGCAGTCCATGGGACAGGGCGGGCACCGGGGAGCTGTTTTTT
cdr3_aa: CASSPWDRAGTGELFF
d_call: TRBD1
v_call: TRBV27
clone_size: NA
j_call: TRBJ2-2